Below, 3 T cell receptor beta chains from the same sample are listed, as sequenced in a study of control samples from healthy donors and cancer patients (dated by TCRdb to the early 2020s). To prepare the library, the immunoSEQ multiplex PCR assay was applied. Sourced from immuneACCESS, this table was stored by TCRdb with only in-frame sequences that have V and J called. A share of the clones is absent; for the studies checked, an unresolved V gene accounts for under half, and the remainder has no known explanation. This sample comprises about 63,000 clones, roughly 86% of them detected only once. The top ten constitute about an eighth of the sample. Sequencing used PBMCs. Receptors were obtained from a woman in her sixties with lung cancer.

The CDR3 DNA reads as TGTGCCAGCAGGGTTGATATGGCGGGGGTCTCGTACTTC. Residues: CASRVDMAGVSYF. The rearrangement uses TRBV5-4 and TRBJ2-7; TRBD2 aligns across 7 bases. J was trimmed by 12 bases and V by 5 bases; bases with no gene match: 14. Germline lookup yields CDR1 SGHNT and CDR2 YYREEE (reference sequence). This CDR3 is 13 amino acids long.

This sequence joins TRBV2 and TRBJ1-4; D not resolved. Germline V gives CDR1 SNHLY, CDR2 FYNNEI. CDR3 length: 14 amino acids. Trimming took off 4 bases at V and 5 bases at J, with 11 bases between the two ends. CDR3 residues: CASSGRVGNEKLFF. Here the CDR3 DNA reads TGTGCCAGCAGTGGAAGGGTGGGAAATGAAAAACTGTTTTTT.

This clone was found a few times. The chain recombines TRBV24-1 with TRBJ1-2; D call uncertain. This CDR3 contains 14 residues. Germline lookup yields CDR1 KGHDR and CDR2 SFDVKD. Trimming took 2 bases from V and 7 from J, leaving 13 bases between them. The CDR3 is CATSDYEGESGYTF. CDR3 bases: TGTGCCACCAGTGATTACGAGGGAGAGTCTGGCTACACCTTC.